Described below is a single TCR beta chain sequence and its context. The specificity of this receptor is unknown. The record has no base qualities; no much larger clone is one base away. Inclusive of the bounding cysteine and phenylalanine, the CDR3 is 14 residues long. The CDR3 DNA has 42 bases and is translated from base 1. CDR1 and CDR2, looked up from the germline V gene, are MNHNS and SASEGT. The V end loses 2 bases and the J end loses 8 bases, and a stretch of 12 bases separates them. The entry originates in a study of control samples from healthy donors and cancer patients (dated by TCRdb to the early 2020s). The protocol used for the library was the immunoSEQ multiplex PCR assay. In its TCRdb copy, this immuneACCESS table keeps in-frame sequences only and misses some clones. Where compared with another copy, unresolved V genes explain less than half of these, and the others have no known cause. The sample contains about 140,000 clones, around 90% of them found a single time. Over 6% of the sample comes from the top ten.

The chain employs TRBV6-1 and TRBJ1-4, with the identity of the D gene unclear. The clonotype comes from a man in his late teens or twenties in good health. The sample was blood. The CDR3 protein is CASSEQVFGEKLFF. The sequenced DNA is TGTGCCAGCAGTGAACAGGTTTTTGGGGAAAAACTGTTTTTT.